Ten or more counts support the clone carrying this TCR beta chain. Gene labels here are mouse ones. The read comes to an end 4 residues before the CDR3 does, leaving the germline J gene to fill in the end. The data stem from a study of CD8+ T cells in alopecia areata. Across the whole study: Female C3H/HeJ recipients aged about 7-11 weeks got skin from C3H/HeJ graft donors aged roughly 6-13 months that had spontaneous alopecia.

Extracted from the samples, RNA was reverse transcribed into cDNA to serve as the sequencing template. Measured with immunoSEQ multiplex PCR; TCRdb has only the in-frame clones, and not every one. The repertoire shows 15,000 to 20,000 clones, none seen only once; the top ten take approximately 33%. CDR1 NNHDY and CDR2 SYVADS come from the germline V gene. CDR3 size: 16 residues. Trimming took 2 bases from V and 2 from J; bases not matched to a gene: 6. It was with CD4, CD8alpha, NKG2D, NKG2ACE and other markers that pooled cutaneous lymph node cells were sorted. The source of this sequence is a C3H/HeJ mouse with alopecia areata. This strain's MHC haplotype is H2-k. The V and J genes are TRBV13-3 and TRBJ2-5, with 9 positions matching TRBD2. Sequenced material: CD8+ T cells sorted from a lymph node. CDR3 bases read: TGTGCCAGCAGTGAACAACTGGGGGGTGGCCAAGAC. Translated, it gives CASSEQLGGGQD. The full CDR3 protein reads CASSEQLGGGQDTQYF. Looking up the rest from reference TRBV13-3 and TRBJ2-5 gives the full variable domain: EAAVTQSPRSKVAVTGGKVTLSCHQTNNHDYMYWYRQDTGHGLRLIHYSYVADSTEKGDIPDGYKASRPSQENFSLILELASLSQTAVYFCASSEQLGGGQDTQYFGPGTRLLVL.